At least ten counts were recorded for the clone carrying this T cell receptor beta chain. What it binds is not known. These data originate in a study of early T cells in non-severe SARS-CoV-2 infection. Study summary: Chains were unpaired, as sequencing was done on bulk RNA from unsorted whole blood.

Each single cDNA molecule received a unique molecular identifier. One entry per CDR3 protein, called by TCRdb with MiXCR from the 5' RACE reads. The sample yields 97,000 or so distinct CDR3 sequences, around 12% seen once. Points from the study as a whole: Lookups in VDJdb leaned toward anti-spike CD8 responses and missed private and CD4 specificities.

This CDR3 has 13 residues. With 0 bases removed from V and 4 bases from J, the gap between germline ends came to 2 bases. Per the germline V gene, CDR1 is SGHDT and CDR2 is YYEEEE. The chain links TRBV5-6 to TRBJ2-6; unclear D gene. The sequenced sample was whole blood. The clonotype was recovered from an adult who was a healthcare worker with PCR-confirmed SARS-CoV-2 infection or an uninfected control (not recorded which). The CDR3 DNA reads as TGTGCCAGCAGCTTGGAGGGGGCCAACGTCCTGACTTTC. Translation: CASSLEGANVLTF.